Listed below are T cell receptor beta chains from one sample, sequenced in a study of cytomegalovirus exposure and HLA in healthy donors. Here immunoSEQ multiplex PCR was the method, and the copy in TCRdb shows in-frame clones only, minus some. The sample yields some 120,000 clones, about 80% seen once. Sequenced input: PBMCs. The receptors derive from a human donor in good health. Both conserved end residues are part of each CDR3. The D gene is left open where the match is weak. Size tells how often a clone was seen (once, few, many) or the class of an expanded clone, and some rows leave it out.

clone size,CDR3 length,V gene,J gene,D gene,CDR3 protein,CDR3 DNA
-,18,TRBV5-4,TRBJ2-3,TRBD1,CASSPTRSDRVRTDTQYF,TGTGCCAGCAGCCCCACACGATCGGACAGGGTGAGGACAGATACGCAGTATTTT
-,16,TRBV5-4,TRBJ2-3,TRBD2,CASSLVIAGSTDTQYF,TGTGCCAGCAGCTTGGTAATAGCGGGCTCCACAGATACGCAGTATTTT
-,15,TRBV11-1,TRBJ2-2,-,CASSGNSGDTGELFF,TGTGCCAGCAGCGGGAACTCGGGGGACACCGGGGAGCTGTTTTTT
-,15,TRBV4-1,TRBJ2-1,-,CASSQDSAGFGEQFF,TGCGCCAGCAGCCAAGATTCGGCAGGGTTCGGTGAGCAGTTCTTC
once,14,TRBV5-1,TRBJ2-3,-,CASRREYSTDTQYF,TGCGCCAGCAGACGTGAATACTCCACAGATACGCAGTATTTT
-,17,TRBV30,TRBJ1-2,-,CAWSVLGFGQFNYGYTF,TGTGCCTGGAGTGTATTGGGCTTTGGACAGTTTAACTATGGCTACACCTTC
few,12,TRBV6-1,TRBJ1-2,-,CASSARAYGYTF,TGTGCCAGTTCCGCCAGGGCCTATGGCTACACCTTC
-,14,TRBV5-6,TRBJ2-5,-,CASSVSGSQETQYF,TGTGCCAGCAGCGTCTCCGGGAGTCAAGAGACCCAGTACTTC
-,16,TRBV7-2,TRBJ1-1,TRBD1,CASSPYQGTGGTEAFF,TGTGCCAGCAGCCCCTACCAAGGGACAGGGGGCACTGAAGCTTTCTTT
-,18,TRBV11-2,TRBJ2-1,TRBD2,CASSFTHGLAGRLMEEFF,TGTGCCAGCAGCTTTACCCACGGACTAGCGGGACGCTTAATGGAGGAGTTCTTC
-,14,TRBV28,TRBJ1-2,TRBD1,CASSRGQTSYGYTF,TGTGCCAGCAGTCGGGGACAGACAAGCTATGGCTACACCTTC
-,16,TRBV28,TRBJ1-2,TRBD1,CASSLYRLQGAYRYTF,TGTGCCAGCAGTTTATACCGACTTCAGGGGGCATATCGCTACACCTTC
once,14,TRBV5-1,TRBJ2-1,TRBD1,CASSATGDGNEQFF,TGCGCCAGCAGCGCCACAGGGGACGGCAATGAGCAGTTCTTC
-,13,TRBV7-2,TRBJ2-5,-,CASSLARGETQYF,TGTGCCAGCAGCTTAGCTCGGGGAGAGACCCAGTACTTC
-,15,TRBV5-1,TRBJ2-5,TRBD1,CASSPIGTGSETQYF,TGCGCCAGCAGCCCGATCGGGACAGGATCCGAGACCCAGTACTTC
-,15,TRBV7-8,TRBJ2-7,TRBD2,CASSLGSGRGYEQYF,TGTGCCAGCAGCTTAGGTAGCGGGAGAGGCTACGAGCAGTACTTC
-,16,TRBV27,TRBJ2-7,TRBD2,CASSVTSGRSPYEQYF,TGTGCCAGCAGTGTGACTAGCGGGAGGTCTCCCTACGAGCAGTACTTC
-,12,TRBV7-2,TRBJ1-2,-,CASSLEAYGYTF,TGTGCCAGCAGCTTAGAAGCTTATGGCTACACCTTC
-,16,TRBV6-6,TRBJ2-7,TRBD2,CASMLTSGGRGYEQYF,TGTGCCAGCATGTTGACTAGCGGGGGGCGAGGCTACGAGCAGTACTTC
-,16,TRBV27,TRBJ1-5,-,CASSLKAGMINQPQHF,TGTGCCAGCAGTTTAAAGGCAGGTATGATCAATCAGCCCCAGCATTTT
-,11,TRBV29-1,TRBJ2-5,-,CSVGRGETQYF,TGCAGCGTGGGTCGCGGGGAGACCCAGTACTTC
few,17,TRBV2,TRBJ2-1,TRBD1,CASMLLPPGQGYNEQFF,TGTGCCAGCATGCTACTTCCTCCGGGACAGGGTTACAATGAGCAGTTCTTC
-,15,TRBV5-1,TRBJ2-1,TRBD1,CASSTDRGTGVEQFF,TGCGCCAGCAGCACAGACAGGGGGACAGGGGTTGAGCAGTTCTTC
-,16,TRBV15,TRBJ2-5,TRBD1,CATSRDGTGSVETQYF,TGTGCCACCAGCAGAGATGGGACAGGGAGTGTGGAGACCCAGTACTTC
-,14,TRBV6-1,TRBJ2-3,-,CASSEAGGADTQYF,TGTGCCAGCAGTGAAGCGGGGGGTGCAGATACGCAGTATTTT
-,13,TRBV6-5,TRBJ2-5,TRBD1,CASRDRVRETQYF,TGTGCCAGCAGGGACAGGGTGAGGGAGACCCAGTACTTC
-,16,TRBV5-1,TRBJ2-1,TRBD2,CASSVDQREPYNEQFF,TGCGCCAGCAGCGTGGACCAGCGGGAGCCATACAATGAGCAGTTCTTC
-,12,TRBV28,TRBJ2-7,TRBD2,CASEGGRYEQYF,TGTGCCAGCGAGGGCGGGAGGTACGAGCAGTACTTC
-,10,TRBV20-1,TRBJ1-2,-,CSARQGGYTF,TGCAGTGCTAGACAGGGAGGCTACACCTTC
-,14,TRBV4-1,TRBJ1-6,-,CASCFGEDNSPLHF,TGCGCCAGCTGCTTCGGGGAGGATAATTCACCCCTCCACTTT
-,14,TRBV15,TRBJ2-1,-,CATSRSGRYNEQFF,TGTGCCACCAGCAGATCGGGTCGCTACAATGAGCAGTTCTTC
-,16,TRBV5-6,TRBJ1-1,TRBD1,CASSFIRTGENTEAFF,TGTGCCAGCAGCTTCATCCGGACAGGGGAAAACACTGAAGCTTTCTTT
-,15,TRBV5-1,TRBJ2-7,-,CASSSSGSSSYEQYF,TGCGCCAGCAGCTCTTCAGGGTCTAGCTCCTACGAGCAGTACTTC
-,11,TRBV30,TRBJ2-5,-,CAAKREETQYF,TGTGCCGCCAAGAGGGAAGAGACCCAGTACTTC
-,17,TRBV7-7,TRBJ2-5,TRBD1,CASSQERIRGPGVTQYF,TGTGCTAGCAGCCAAGAACGGATCAGGGGGCCCGGCGTGACCCAGTACTTC
few,14,TRBV2,TRBJ1-5,-,CASSEAQGGQPQHF,TGTGCCAGCAGTGAAGCGCAGGGTGGCCAGCCCCAGCATTTT
once,15,TRBV28,TRBJ2-1,TRBD2,CASSFGGSGGNEQFF,TGTGCCAGCAGTTTTGGCGGGAGCGGGGGCAATGAGCAGTTCTTC
-,15,TRBV10-3,TRBJ2-7,TRBD2,CAISELAGGPYEQYF,TGTGCCATCAGCGAACTAGCGGGAGGGCCCTACGAGCAGTACTTC
-,13,TRBV14,TRBJ2-1,-,CASSQAPRGKQFF,TGTGCCAGCAGCCAAGCCCCCCGGGGAAAGCAGTTCTTC
-,15,TRBV5-4,TRBJ2-1,-,CASSLLRAVGNEQFF,TGTGCCAGCAGCCTACTCAGGGCCGTGGGCAATGAGCAGTTCTTC
-,13,TRBV5-1,TRBJ1-5,-,CASSVRSNQPQHF,TGCGCCAGCAGCGTGAGAAGCAATCAGCCCCAGCATTTT
few,13,TRBV5-1,TRBJ1-5,-,CASSTRGDQPQHF,TGCGCCAGCAGCACGCGGGGGGATCAGCCCCAGCATTTT
-,12,TRBV28,TRBJ1-1,-,CASTPWGSEAFF,TGTGCCAGCACTCCCTGGGGCTCCGAAGCTTTCTTT
-,15,TRBV6-1,TRBJ2-3,TRBD2,CASSEVSGRSDTQYF,TGTGCCAGCAGTGAGGTGAGCGGGAGGTCAGATACGCAGTATTTT
few,18,TRBV5-1,TRBJ2-1,TRBD2,CASSLAGLAGGWSQEQFF,TGCGCCAGCAGCCTAGCCGGACTAGCGGGGGGTTGGTCCCAAGAGCAGTTCTTC
few,13,TRBV7-2,TRBJ2-2,-,CASSSPNTGELFF,TGTGCCAGCAGCTCTCCTAACACCGGGGAGCTGTTTTTT
-,16,TRBV10-1,TRBJ2-7,TRBD1,CASSEEPGQGEYEQYF,TGCGCCAGCAGTGAGGAGCCGGGACAGGGGGAGTACGAGCAGTACTTC
-,14,TRBV2,TRBJ2-1,TRBD1,CASSGTGGLDEQFF,TGTGCCAGCAGTGGGACAGGGGGGCTCGATGAGCAGTTCTTC
few,14,TRBV5-1,TRBJ2-3,TRBD2,CASSLNREGDTQYF,TGCGCCAGCAGCTTGAATCGGGAGGGGGATACGCAGTATTTT
-,15,TRBV5-1,TRBJ2-2,-,CASSQDRPNTGELFF,TGCGCCAGCAGCCAGGACAGACCGAACACCGGGGAGCTGTTTTTT
-,15,TRBV5-6,TRBJ2-1,TRBD2,CASSFGLDSYNEQFF,TGTGCCAGCAGCTTTGGACTAGACTCCTACAATGAGCAGTTCTTC
-,16,TRBV5-1,TRBJ2-7,TRBD2,CASSLTGLAGEGEQYF,TGCGCCAGCAGCTTGACGGGACTAGCGGGAGAGGGCGAGCAGTACTTC
-,12,TRBV10-3,TRBJ1-2,-,CAISDSAVGYTF,TGTGCCATCAGTGACTCTGCGGTCGGCTACACCTTC
few,15,TRBV25-1,TRBJ1-1,-,CASSEWGQAPRGAFF,TGTGCCAGCAGTGAATGGGGACAAGCCCCGCGCGGAGCTTTCTTT
once,15,TRBV28,TRBJ2-7,-,CASSLIDRGTYEQYF,TGTGCCAGCAGTTTAATAGACCGAGGGACCTACGAGCAGTACTTC
few,14,TRBV18,TRBJ1-5,-,CASSPKQGNQPQHF,TGTGCCAGCTCACCCAAACAGGGCAATCAGCCCCAGCATTTT
-,15,TRBV25-1,TRBJ2-3,-,CASSEWGDSTDTQYF,TGTGCCAGCAGTGAATGGGGGGATAGCACAGATACGCAGTATTTT
-,15,TRBV4-3,TRBJ2-2,TRBD2,CASSQDAGGGGELFF,TGCGCCAGCAGCCAAGATGCGGGGGGCGGCGGGGAGCTGTTTTTT
-,13,TRBV7-2,TRBJ1-2,-,CASSFDGDYGYTF,TGTGCCAGCAGCTTTGACGGAGACTATGGCTACACCTTC
once,15,TRBV28,TRBJ1-5,TRBD1,CASSFSTGEHQPQHF,TGTGCCAGCAGTTTCTCGACAGGGGAGCATCAGCCCCAGCATTTT